The clone carrying this TCR beta chain occurred a few times. Some clones are missing from TCRdb's copy, which holds only in-frame ones; the method was immunoSEQ multiplex PCR. The table shows over 10,000 clones, with around 84% occurring only once. This entry belongs to a study of T cells in localized non-small cell lung cancer. Germline trimming cut 2 bases from V and 3 bases from J; bases unmatched to any gene: 5. CDR3 size: 16 residues. The germline gives CDR1 SNHLY, CDR2 FYNNEI. The receptor comes from a male donor older than 55 with stage III lung adenocarcinoma. Specimen: peripheral blood, collected before any cancer treatment. V and J are TRBV2 and TRBJ1-5; 9 bases line up with TRBD1. The CDR3 is CASSERDRANNQPQHF. As DNA, the CDR3 is TGTGCCAGCAGTGAAAGGGACAGGGCCAACAATCAGCCCCAGCATTTT.